This T cell receptor beta chain emerged from a study of control samples from healthy donors and cancer patients. The repertoire was sequenced with immunoSEQ multiplex PCR; TCRdb's copy has only in-frame clones and lacks some. The table has just over 50,000 clones, 85% to 90% seen once. The junction had 6 bases not matched to a gene; V was cut back by 5 bases and J by 3 bases. The CDR3 runs 15 residues. The germline gives CDR1 SQVTM, CDR2 ANQGSEA. The rearrangement uses TRBV29-1 and TRBJ2-3, with 12 bases aligning to TRBD2. The specimen was PBMCs. This receptor was taken from a man aged 50 to 59 with head and neck cancer. CDR3 sequence: CSVRGLAGATDTQYF. The CDR3 region has the DNA TGCAGCGTTCGGGGACTAGCGGGCGCAACAGATACGCAGTATTTT.